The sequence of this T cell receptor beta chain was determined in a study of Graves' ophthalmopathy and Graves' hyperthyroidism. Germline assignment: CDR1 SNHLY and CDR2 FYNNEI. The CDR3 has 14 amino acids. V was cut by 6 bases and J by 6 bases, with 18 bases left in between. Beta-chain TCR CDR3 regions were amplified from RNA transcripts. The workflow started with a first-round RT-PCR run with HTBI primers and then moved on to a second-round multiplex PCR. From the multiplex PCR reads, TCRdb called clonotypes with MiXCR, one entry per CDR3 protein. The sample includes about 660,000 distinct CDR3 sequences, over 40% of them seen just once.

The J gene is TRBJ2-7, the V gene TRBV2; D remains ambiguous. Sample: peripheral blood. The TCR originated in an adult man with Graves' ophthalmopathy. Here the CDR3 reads CASSVGIGFGEQYF. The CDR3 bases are TGTGCCAGCAGCGTGGGGATAGGATTCGGCGAGCAGTACTTC.